These T cell receptor beta chains were read from a single sample in a study of CD8 T cells in ankylosing spondylitis. A single record per CDR3 protein comes from TCRdb applying MiXCR to the 5' RACE reads. This sample has about 360,000 distinct CDR3 sequences; roughly 22% occur once, and the top ten carry less than 15%. Material: blood, either unsorted or a sorted T cell fraction (not recorded which). The origin of the receptors is a male donor with ankylosing spondylitis or in good health (not recorded which). CDR3s include the opening cysteine and the closing phenylalanine or tryptophan.

TRBV7-3 | CASSPRSVAGGEQFF
TRBV11-2 | CASSLGGKAYEQYF
TRBV2 | CASKVQGAYGANVLTF
TRBV27 | CATTPGTGIHEQYF
TRBV7-8 | CASSLADSDSYEQYF
TRBV4-2 | CASSQVRNYEQYF
TRBV9 | CASSVAGTGTDTQYF
TRBV12-3/TRBV12-4 | CASSFGGYEQYF
TRBV10-3 | CAISDRDRGYEQYF
TRBV6-1 | CASKPGMNTEAFF
TRBV5-6 | CASSPRGTGHEKLFF
TRBV5-1 | CASSTYGGQQETQYF
TRBV7-9 | CASSPGPHNEQYF
TRBV9 | CASSVVGTVGNTIYF
TRBV20-1 | CSAHGGASGELFF
TRBV3-1 | CASSQDPGQGPDGYTF
TRBV4-1 | CASSQVAGLGQETQYF
TRBV24-1 | CATEADYGYTF
TRBV7-6 | CASSLGTSGGKYEQYF
TRBV10-2 | CASKLAFSGELFF
TRBV11-2 | CASSLPGVQRSPYEQYF
TRBV7-9 | CASSPPLPNEQFF
TRBV27 | CASSPPGPINIQYF
TRBV12-3/TRBV12-4 | CASTSRGGGPSTDTQYF
TRBV15 | CAIGQGGTEAFF
TRBV6-1 | CASRQGFGVYNEQFF
TRBV7-2 | CASSFRPDYNEQFF
TRBV30 | CAWRGAGSYNEQFF
TRBV4-2 | CASSQEPGLPSDEQFF
TRBV5-1 | CASSLKFTGTSYNEQFF
TRBV6-5 | CASSYEGGSTGELFF
TRBV7-9 | CASSPGTSGLEETQYF
TRBV5-6 | CASSLAGGATDTQYF
TRBV7-9 | CASSSSGTGGHEQYF
TRBV6-4 | CASSGTSGAFHEQFF
TRBV29-1 | CSVEDGAYNEQFF
TRBV5-6 | CASSLGDSETQYF